The 26 T cell receptor beta chains given below trace back to one sample, sequenced in a study of vaccination and CD4 T cells after COVID-19. Treatment specified: roughly 10-day PBMC culture with coronavirus spike peptide pools or control peptides (ViraFEST assay). The Oncomine TCR Beta short-read assay was applied to DNA of cultured CD4+ T cells. Via MiXCR, TCRdb re-called the PCR reads, giving one row per CDR3 protein. The sample lists roughly 19,000 distinct CDR3 sequences; 65% to 80% were seen once. The antigens of these receptors remain unknown. Sequencing used CD4+ T cells from blood, cultured in vitro. All receptors derive from a human donor who had recovered from COVID-19.

This clonotype has only a few counts. The V call is TRBV20-1, the J call TRBJ1-1; 8 positions agree with TRBD1. With V trimmed by 2 bases and J by 0 bases, 2 bases remained unmatched. CDR1 and CDR2 (germline): DFQATT, SNEGSKA (reference sequence). The CDR3 contains 14 residues. The CDR3: CSARKQGVNTEAFF. The CDR3 coding sequence is TGCAGTGCTAGAAAACAGGGGGTGAACACTGAAGCTTTCTTT.

The chain recombines TRBV6-1 with TRBJ2-5; 9 bases are a match to TRBD1. Germline V gene sequence: CDR1 MNHNS, CDR2 SASEGT. V dropped 5 bases and J dropped 5; count of bases not matched to a gene: 6. The CDR3 runs 14 residues. The CDR3: CASSMGTGKETQYF. CDR3 in DNA: TGTGCCAGCAGTATGGGGACAGGGAAGGAGACCCAGTACTTC.

This clonotype has a single count. The chain is built from TRBV28 and TRBJ1-3; TRBD1 might be the D (5 bases). The germline CDR1 and CDR2 sequences are MDHEN and SYDVKM. The CDR3 totals 16 residues. V lost 2 bases and J lost 3, with 14 bases in between. The CDR3 sequence: CASSLNRGTGGNTIYF. For the CDR3, the DNA is TGTGCCAGCAGTTTAAATCGGGGGACGGGTGGAAACACCATATATTTT.

This clonotype came up once. The rearrangement joins TRBV5-6 to TRBJ1-5; the D is unclear. The ends were cut back, 1 base at V and 4 bases at J, with 18 bases in the middle. The CDR3 has 17 residues. Per germline, CDR1 SGHDT and CDR2 YYEEEE. The DNA of the CDR3 is TGTGCCAGCAGCTTGCGAGGACCCCGGCGACCTAATCAGCCCCAGCATTTT. Protein: CASSLRGPRRPNQPQHF.

This clonotype was detected only a few times. The chain recombines TRBV7-2 with TRBJ1-1; 10 nucleotides agree with TRBD1. CDR3 length: 15 amino acids. Germline assignment: CDR1 SGHTA and CDR2 FQGNSA. The junction had 4 bases not matched to a gene; V was cut back by 4 bases and J by 2 bases. CDR3 sequence: CASSYGQGGNTEAFF. The CDR3 coding sequence is TGTGCCAGCAGCTACGGACAGGGGGGAAACACTGAAGCTTTCTTT. The full variable domain, with the rest looked up from reference TRBV7-2 and TRBJ1-1, is GAGVSQSPSNKVTEKGKDVELRCDPISGHTALYWYRQSLGQGLEFLIYFQGNSAPDKSGLPSDRFSAERTGGSVSTLTIQRTQQEDSAVYLCASSYGQGGNTEAFFGQGTRLTVV.

The chain links TRBV15 to TRBJ1-5; 7 bases are a match to TRBD1. Germline lookup yields CDR1 LNHNV and CDR2 YYDKDF (reference sequence). The CDR3 is 16 amino acids. V was pared by 4 bases and J by 3 bases, with 9 bases of the junction left unmatched. The CDR3 DNA sequence: TGTGCCACCAGCACAATTTACAGGGGCCCCAATCAGCCCCAGCATTTT. Protein: CATSTIYRGPNQPQHF.

There are a few counts of this clonotype. The V and J genes are TRBV27 and TRBJ1-1, with TRBD1 identical over 8 bases. With 3 bases clipped from V and 5 bases from J, the junction kept 8 bases outside the gene matches. The CDR3 is 15 amino acids. From germline, CDR1 is MNHEY and CDR2 SMNVEV (reference sequence). CDR3 sequence (DNA): TGTGCCAGCAGTTTCATTCAGGGGGCCCGGACTGAAGCTTTCTTT. Protein product: CASSFIQGARTEAFF.

The gene calls are TRBV7-2 and TRBJ1-1, with 9 nucleotides matching TRBD1. V gave up 5 bases and J gave up 4 bases; unmatched junction bases: 5. The germline CDR1 and CDR2 sequences are SGHTA and FQGNSA. The CDR3 has 14 residues. The DNA for the CDR3 is TGTGCCAGCAGCCGAAACAGGGGGCTCACTGAAGCTTTCTTT. Amino acid sequence: CASSRNRGLTEAFF.

The V and J genes are TRBV7-2 and TRBJ2-3; 8 bases are a match to TRBD2. The CDR3 runs to 15 residues. V dropped 5 bases and J dropped 4; count of bases not matched to a gene: 8. The V gene's germline CDR1 is SGHTA and CDR2 FQGNSA. In DNA form, the CDR3 reads TGTGCCAGCAGCGCCCTCGGGGGGGCATCAGATACGCAGTATTTT. Amino acids: CASSALGGASDTQYF.

CDR3 DNA: TGTGCCAGCAGCTTAGCGCACAGGGAGGGGGGCTACACCTTC. This encodes CASSLAHREGGYTF. This sequence joins TRBV7-2 and TRBJ1-2; D might be TRBD1 (6 bases). Germline values: CDR1 SGHTA, CDR2 FQGNSA. The V and J ends lost 0 bases and 8 bases respectively, with 13 bases between them. This CDR3 region has 14 residues.

The rearrangement uses TRBV6-1 and TRBJ1-1, with D tentatively TRBD1 (5 bases). Germline V CDR1 and CDR2: MNHNS, SASEGT. V lost 8 bases and J lost 0, with 10 bases in between. This CDR3 comprises 13 residues. CDR3 in amino acids: CASFRGVNTEAFF. In DNA form, the CDR3 reads TGTGCCAGCTTCCGGGGGGTGAACACTGAAGCTTTCTTT.

There are a few counts of this clonotype. This sequence joins TRBV6-1 and TRBJ2-3, with TRBD1 matching 8 bases. V was pared by 5 bases and J by 4 bases, with 8 bases of the junction left unmatched. The CDR3 totals 15 residues. Germline values: CDR1 MNHNS, CDR2 SASEGT. The CDR3 DNA is TGTGCCAGCAGTCCCCAGGGGGCTTGGTCAGATACGCAGTATTTT. Its translation: CASSPQGAWSDTQYF.

The chain's CDR3 is CASSRQRSPLHF. The CDR3 DNA reads as TGTGCCAGCAGCCGACAGCGCTCACCCCTCCACTTT. The rearrangement uses TRBV14 and TRBJ1-6; weak D call: TRBD1 (5 bases). Trimming took 4 bases from V and 10 from J, leaving 8 bases between them. The germline V gene has CDR1 SGHDN and CDR2 FVKESK. There are 12 residues in the CDR3.

This rearrangement joins TRBV7-6 to TRBJ2-7, with 10 bases aligning to TRBD2. With V trimmed by 5 bases and J by 3 bases, 4 bases remained unmatched. The CDR3 covers 14 residues. CDR1 is SGHVS, CDR2 FNYEAQ, per germline. As DNA, the CDR3 is TGTGCCAGCAGCCTTAGCGGGAGGATCTACGAGCAGTACTTC. Translated: CASSLSGRIYEQYF.

The chain is built from TRBV28 and TRBJ2-7; 11 nucleotides line up with TRBD1. CDR1 and CDR2 from the germline V gene are MDHEN and SYDVKM. The V gene end was trimmed by 4 bases and the J gene end by 7 bases; junction bases not matched to a gene: 12. The length of the CDR3 is 16 residues. DNA of the CDR3: TGTGCCAGCAGTTCGCCCCGGGACAGGGGGATCGGGGAGCAGTACTTC. This encodes CASSSPRDRGIGEQYF.

The gene calls are TRBV12-5 and TRBJ1-1, with D perhaps TRBD1 (6 bases). The CDR3 has 11 residues. The germline CDR1 and CDR2 sequences are LGHNT and FRNRAP. V dropped 8 bases and J dropped 11 bases, with 15 bases sitting between them. In DNA form, the CDR3 reads TGTGCTAGTTTAAAGGGGGGGTTGGCTTTCTTT. Translation gives CASLKGGLAFF. The full variable domain, its missing parts supplied by reference TRBV12-5 and TRBJ1-1, is DARVTQTPRHKVTEMGQEVTMRCQPILGHNTVFWYRQTMMQGLELLAYFRNRAPLDDSGMPKDRFSAEMPDATLATLKIQPSEPRDSAVYFCASLKGGLAFFGQGTRLTVV.

The V and J genes are TRBV11-1 and TRBJ1-6; D perhaps matches TRBD1 (5 bases). The V gene lost 5 bases and the J gene lost 7 bases, with 15 bases spanning the gap. Germline loops: CDR1 SGHAT, CDR2 FQDESV (reference sequence). The CDR3 contains 15 residues. CDR3 nucleotides: TGTGCCAGCAGCCTCCGCGCAGGGTCGAATTCACCCCTCCACTTT. Its protein is CASSLRAGSNSPLHF. The variable domain in full, completed from reference TRBV11-1 and TRBJ1-6, reads EAEVAQSPRYKITEKSQAVAFWCDPISGHATLYWYRQILGQGPELLVQFQDESVVDDSQLPKDRFSAERLKGVDSTLKIQPAELGDSAMYLCASSLRAGSNSPLHFGNGTRLTVT.

This chain uses TRBV6-2 or TRBV6-3 with TRBJ2-7, with D possibly TRBD2 on 5 matching bases. The ends were cut back, 6 bases at V and 2 bases at J, with 14 bases in the middle. Looked up from germline, CDR1 is MNHEY and CDR2 is SVGEGT. The length of the CDR3 is 14 residues. For the CDR3, the DNA is TGTGCCAGCAGCCCGGCCGGGGTTGCCTACGAGCAGTACTTC. Translating gives CASSPAGVAYEQYF.

V and J are TRBV21-1 and TRBJ1-3; TRBD1 was called by the table and not checked on the DNA. TRBV21-1 is reported as a pseudogene. The CDR3 consists of 13 residues. Here the CDR3 DNA reads TGTGCCAGCAGACGACCCCCCGGAAACACCATATATTTT. Encoded protein: CASRRPPGNTIYF.

J is TRBJ1-5 and V is TRBV2; unclear D gene. Per the germline V gene, CDR1 is SNHLY and CDR2 is FYNNEI. Trimming left V 6 bases short and J 4 bases short, with 13 bases between. CDR3 length: 14 amino acids. CDR3 amino acids: CASRGRRGNQPQHF. The CDR3 DNA is TGTGCCAGCAGAGGAAGGCGGGGTAATCAGCCCCAGCATTTT.

J is TRBJ1-2 and V is TRBV20-1; the match to TRBD1 covers 9 bases. The V and J ends lost 3 bases and 8 bases, in that order; junction bases with no gene match: 4. The CDR3 covers 12 residues. The germline CDR1 and CDR2 sequences are DFQATT and SNEGSKA (reference sequence). CDR3 sequence (DNA): TGCAGTGCTAGGGGACAGGGAGGAGGCTACACCTTC. This translates into CSARGQGGGYTF.

This clonotype was picked up a small number of times. This chain connects TRBV7-8 to TRBJ1-1; TRBD1 might be the D (5 bases). V shed 3 bases and J shed 3 bases, with 11 bases lying between them. The CDR3 contains 14 residues. CDR1 is SGHVS and CDR2 is FQNEAQ in the germline V gene. The CDR3 spells CASSFTTAYTEAFF. As DNA, the CDR3 is TGTGCCAGCAGCTTCACGACAGCCTACACTGAAGCTTTCTTT.

There are a few counts of this clonotype. The V gene is TRBV28, the J gene TRBJ1-5; the match to TRBD1 covers 9 bases. From germline, CDR1 is MDHEN and CDR2 SYDVKM. V lost 4 bases, J lost 6 bases, and 7 bases stayed unmatched. The CDR3 extends over 15 amino acids. CDR3 region: CASSSSGTGFQPQHF. As DNA, the CDR3 is TGTGCCAGCAGTTCCTCCGGGACAGGGTTTCAGCCCCAGCATTTT.

The gene calls are TRBV19 and TRBJ2-3; 9 nucleotides match TRBD1. The germline V gene encodes CDR1 LNHDA and CDR2 SQIVND (reference sequence). The CDR3 spans 15 residues. The ends lost 6 bases at V and 2 bases at J; junction bases unmatched: 6. The CDR3 reads CASRWTGAITDTQYF. CDR3 nucleotide sequence: TGTGCCAGTAGATGGACAGGGGCCATCACAGATACGCAGTATTTT.

This clonotype was seen a handful of times. The chain combines TRBV7-6 with TRBJ1-2; D ambiguous. This CDR3 has 13 residues. Between the trimmed V and J ends, which lost 4 bases and 4 bases, there was a span of 10 bases. Per the germline V gene, CDR1 is SGHVS and CDR2 is FNYEAQ. CDR3 residues: CASSSAAGYGYTF. The CDR3, as DNA: TGTGCCAGCAGCTCCGCGGCGGGCTATGGCTACACCTTC.

The rearrangement joins TRBV7-2 to TRBJ2-2; a weak D match, TRBD2 (6 bases). Per the germline V gene, CDR1 is SGHTA and CDR2 is FQGNSA. This CDR3 comprises 13 residues. Trimming took off 5 bases at V and 5 bases at J, with 9 bases between the two ends. The CDR3: CASSPRGTGELFF. The CDR3 DNA reads TGTGCCAGCAGCCCCCGGGGGACCGGGGAGCTGTTTTTT.